This paragraph covers one TCR beta chain sequence. Its antigen remains unidentified. The ends lost 4 bases at V and 2 bases at J; junction bases unmatched: 3. Per germline, CDR1 SGHNT and CDR2 YYREEE (reference sequence). The CDR3 length is 14 residues. The source of the sample is a study of cytomegalovirus exposure and HLA in healthy donors. Study results and caveats: Later, an analysis found that common viral pathogens appeared to be linked with several of the most significant clusters. Many donors carried some public TCRs, although rarity characterized most TCR sequences. Owing to their indistinguishability, certain V segments, notably TRBV6-2 and TRBV6-3, were excluded. Specificity of a few CMV-associated chains for CMV antigens was verified in vitro.

The PCR ran on 60 Vbeta and 13 Jbeta primers. Sequencing used immunoSEQ multiplex PCR; TCRdb keeps in-frame clones, though not all of them. The sample has under 200,000 clones, roughly 84% seen once. The chain couples TRBV5-4 to TRBJ2-3; 8 nucleotides agree with TRBD2. Sequencing used PBMCs. The TCR sequence derives from a boy between 2 and 10 years old in good health and CMV-seronegative. The CDR3 spells CASSAGGLTDTQYF. The CDR3 DNA sequence: TGTGCCAGCAGCGCGGGAGGACTCACAGATACGCAGTATTTT.